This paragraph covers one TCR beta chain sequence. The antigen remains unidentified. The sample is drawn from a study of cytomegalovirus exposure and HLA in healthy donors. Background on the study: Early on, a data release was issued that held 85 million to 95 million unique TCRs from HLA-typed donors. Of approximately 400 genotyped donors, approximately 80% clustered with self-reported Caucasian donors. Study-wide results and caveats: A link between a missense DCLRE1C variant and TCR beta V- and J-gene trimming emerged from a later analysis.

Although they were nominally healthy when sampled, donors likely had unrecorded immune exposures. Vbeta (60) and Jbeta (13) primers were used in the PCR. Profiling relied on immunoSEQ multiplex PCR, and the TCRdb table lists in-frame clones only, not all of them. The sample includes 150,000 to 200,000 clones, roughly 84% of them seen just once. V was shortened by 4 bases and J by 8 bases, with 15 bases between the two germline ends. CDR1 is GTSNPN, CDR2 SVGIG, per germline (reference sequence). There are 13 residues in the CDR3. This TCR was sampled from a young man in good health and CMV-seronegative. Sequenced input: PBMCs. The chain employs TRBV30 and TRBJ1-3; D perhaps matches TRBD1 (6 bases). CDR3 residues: CAWKQGRRDTIYF. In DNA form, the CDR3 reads TGTGCCTGGAAACAGGGACGGCGGGACACCATATATTTT.